This TCR beta chain came from a study of T cell responses to AZD1222 COVID-19 vaccine. Study conclusions and caveats: Donors were mostly white British, more females; clonal diversity possibly underestimated.

Clones were sequenced by immunoSEQ multiplex PCR, and TCRdb holds only the in-frame ones, with some missing. The sample shows about 120,000 clones, about 88% of them seen only once. The V gene lost 2 bases and the J gene lost 3 bases, with 7 bases spanning the gap. CDR1 SEHNR and CDR2 FQNEAQ come from the germline V gene (reference sequence). This CDR3 region has 14 residues. With respect to this clone: The antigen is undetermined.

V is TRBV7-9 and J is TRBJ1-4; D is ambiguous. This sequence originates from an adult in good health. The sequencing here drew on peripheral blood, taken on day 0 of AZD1222 vaccination. DNA for the CDR3: TGTGCCAGCAGCTTAATCGGGGCTAATGAAAAACTGTTTTTT. This translates into CASSLIGANEKLFF. The full variable domain, with the rest looked up from reference TRBV7-9 and TRBJ1-4, is DTGVSQNPRHKITKRGQNVTFRCDPISEHNRLYWYRQTLGQGPEFLTYFQNEAQLEKSRLLSDRFSAERPKGSFSTLEIQRTEQGDSAMYLCASSLIGANEKLFFGSGTQLSVL.